The T cell receptor (beta chain) described here comes from a study of a mutant IDH1 vaccine in newly diagnosed glioma. Study as a whole: Of the patients given treatment, about 62% were male and 37.5% were female, and a mean age of roughly 40 years was recorded. Study results and caveats: Changes to the top peripheral T cell clonotypes appeared unrelated to pseudoprogression.

J gave up 8 bases and V 6 bases, and 5 bases lay outside the gene matches. This CDR3 has 14 residues. CDR1 and CDR2 from the germline V gene are ENHRY and SYGVKD. Time point reported: baseline, week 1 (first vaccination visit). Indicated treatment: pre-vaccination baseline after standard-of-care therapy. Each astrocytoma in the donors was new, WHO grade 3 or 4, IDH1-mutant and ATRX-lost. Assay: immunoSEQ multiplex PCR; the TCRdb copy retains only in-frame clones and omits some. Among around 30,000 clones listed, around 83% were seen once. Notes on this clone: Its specificity is not known. The sample holds other DNA sequences that translate to the same CDR3.

This TCR derives from a man aged 50-60 years with glioma. Some clones in this sample may be carry-over from other donors' samples. J is TRBJ2-1 and V is TRBV10-3; TRBD2 agrees at 12 bases. Sequenced here: peripheral blood mononuclear cells (PBMCs), sampled from a glioma patient treated with radiotherapy, temozolomide or both. CDR3 sequence reads: CAIRPGLAGYEQFF. In nucleotides, the CDR3 is TGTGCCATCAGGCCAGGACTAGCGGGATATGAGCAGTTCTTC.